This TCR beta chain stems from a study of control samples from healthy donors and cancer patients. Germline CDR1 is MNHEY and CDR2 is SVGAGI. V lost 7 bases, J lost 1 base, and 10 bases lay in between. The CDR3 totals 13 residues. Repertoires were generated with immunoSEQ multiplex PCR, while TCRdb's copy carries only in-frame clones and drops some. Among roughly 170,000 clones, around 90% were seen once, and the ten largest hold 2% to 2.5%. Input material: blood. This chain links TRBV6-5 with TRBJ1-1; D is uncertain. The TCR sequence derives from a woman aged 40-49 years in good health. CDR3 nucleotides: TGTGCCAGCATGGGATGGGCGAACACTGAAGCTTTCTTT. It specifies CASMGWANTEAFF.